A selection of T cell receptor beta chains follows, all from one sample in a study of blood T cells in healthy people across ages. TCRdb independently ran MiXCR on the 5' RACE reads; one entry per CDR3 protein. The repertoire holds fewer than 900,000 distinct CDR3 sequences, with 43% as singletons. Input material: blood. Receptors were obtained from a woman aged 55-75 years in good health. The CDR3 runs from the conserved cysteine through the conserved F or W. Fields, in order: CDR3 DNA, CDR3 protein, V gene, D gene, J gene, clone size. A D gene is named only where the DNA matches it firmly. Some rows have no size entry. The others give once, few or many, or a class for an expanded clone.

cdr3_nt: TGCAGTGCTAGATCAGGGGGCTATATCTATGGCTACACCTTC
cdr3_aa: CSARSGGYIYGYTF
v_call: TRBV20-1
d_call: TRBD1
j_call: TRBJ1-2
clone_size: .

cdr3_nt: TGTGCCAGCAGCGATACTAATGAAAAACTGTTTTTT
cdr3_aa: CASSDTNEKLFF
v_call: TRBV3-1
d_call: .
j_call: TRBJ1-4
clone_size: .

cdr3_nt: TGCGCCAGCAGCCAAGGTAGGGGCGGAAACACTGAAGCTTTCTTT
cdr3_aa: CASSQGRGGNTEAFF
v_call: TRBV4-1
d_call: .
j_call: TRBJ1-1
clone_size: .

cdr3_nt: TGTGCCAGCAGTTCTAGCGGGTGGGGCCCAGATACGCAGTATTTT
cdr3_aa: CASSSSGWGPDTQYF
v_call: TRBV28
d_call: TRBD2
j_call: TRBJ2-3
clone_size: .

cdr3_nt: TGTGCCAGCAGCGTAGACCGGCTAGCGACGAATGAGCAGTTCTTC
cdr3_aa: CASSVDRLATNEQFF
v_call: TRBV7-2
d_call: .
j_call: TRBJ2-1
clone_size: once

cdr3_nt: TGTGCCAGCAGCCAGCCAGCGGCCCACTACAATGAGCAGTTCTTC
cdr3_aa: CASSQPAAHYNEQFF
v_call: TRBV7-9
d_call: .
j_call: TRBJ2-1
clone_size: few

cdr3_nt: TGCAGCGTTGCCCGGACACTCAAGAACACTGAAGCTTTCTTT
cdr3_aa: CSVARTLKNTEAFF
v_call: TRBV29-1
d_call: .
j_call: TRBJ1-1
clone_size: .

cdr3_nt: TGTGCCAGCAGCCCCTCGGGTGCGGGGGAGCAGTACTTC
cdr3_aa: CASSPSGAGEQYF
v_call: TRBV6-2/TRBV6-3
d_call: TRBD2
j_call: TRBJ2-4
clone_size: few

cdr3_nt: TGTGCCAGCAGAAAGATCGTGGGACAGGGCCACAACGAGCAGTACTTC
cdr3_aa: CASRKIVGQGHNEQYF
v_call: TRBV11-2
d_call: TRBD1
j_call: TRBJ2-7
clone_size: .

cdr3_nt: TGCAGCGTTGGTGGTAGCGGGACGCAAGAGACCCAGTACTTC
cdr3_aa: CSVGGSGTQETQYF
v_call: TRBV29-1
d_call: TRBD2
j_call: TRBJ2-5
clone_size: many

cdr3_nt: TGTGCCAGCAGTTCTGGACGGGCGTCCTATGGCTACACCTTC
cdr3_aa: CASSSGRASYGYTF
v_call: TRBV27
d_call: .
j_call: TRBJ1-2
clone_size: few

cdr3_nt: TGCAGCGTTGAAGTAAGTCTAGCGGGGTCGTACGAGCAGTACTTC
cdr3_aa: CSVEVSLAGSYEQYF
v_call: TRBV29-1
d_call: TRBD2
j_call: TRBJ2-7
clone_size: few

cdr3_nt: TGCGCCAGCAGCCACGATTATCCTCTCTCCTACAATGAGCAGTTCTTC
cdr3_aa: CASSHDYPLSYNEQFF
v_call: TRBV4-1
d_call: .
j_call: TRBJ2-1
clone_size: .

cdr3_nt: TGTGCCAGCACCAACGGCGGGACAATCTGGGCCGGGGAGCTGTTTTTT
cdr3_aa: CASTNGGTIWAGELFF
v_call: TRBV6-6
d_call: .
j_call: TRBJ2-2
clone_size: .

cdr3_nt: TGCAGCTCTGTAGGCGGGGGAGGCTACACCTTC
cdr3_aa: CSSVGGGGYTF
v_call: TRBV29-1
d_call: .
j_call: TRBJ1-2
clone_size: .

cdr3_nt: TGTGCCAGCAGCCCCGGGGACTACAACTCCTACAATGAGCAGTTCTTC
cdr3_aa: CASSPGDYNSYNEQFF
v_call: TRBV12-3/TRBV12-4
d_call: TRBD2
j_call: TRBJ2-1
clone_size: many

cdr3_nt: TGTGCCAGCAGCCCCATGAGCGGGGGTAGCACAGATACGCAGTATTTT
cdr3_aa: CASSPMSGGSTDTQYF
v_call: TRBV7-3
d_call: TRBD2
j_call: TRBJ2-3
clone_size: few

cdr3_nt: TGCAGCGTTGAAAAAGGGTCCGGGACAGGGGGACAGGGGCAGTACTTC
cdr3_aa: CSVEKGSGTGGQGQYF
v_call: TRBV29-1
d_call: TRBD1
j_call: TRBJ2-5
clone_size: .

cdr3_nt: TGTGCCAGCAGTGAAGAAGGGACAAATTACGAGCAGTACTTC
cdr3_aa: CASSEEGTNYEQYF
v_call: TRBV2
d_call: .
j_call: TRBJ2-7
clone_size: .

cdr3_nt: TGTGCCAGCAGCCGCCTAGCGGAATATAACCGGGGGACCCAGTACTTC
cdr3_aa: CASSRLAEYNRGTQYF
v_call: TRBV3-1
d_call: TRBD2
j_call: TRBJ2-5
clone_size: once

cdr3_nt: TGTGCCAGCAGTTATCTGGGCACAGATACGCAGTATTTT
cdr3_aa: CASSYLGTDTQYF
v_call: TRBV27
d_call: .
j_call: TRBJ2-3
clone_size: .

cdr3_nt: TGTGCCAGCAGCTTGGGCGGCGTGCACAATGAGCAGTTCTTC
cdr3_aa: CASSLGGVHNEQFF
v_call: TRBV7-3
d_call: .
j_call: TRBJ2-1
clone_size: few

cdr3_nt: TGTGCCAGCAGTGAAACGGGACAGAACGGTGAGCAGTTCTTC
cdr3_aa: CASSETGQNGEQFF
v_call: TRBV6-1
d_call: TRBD1
j_call: TRBJ2-1
clone_size: .

cdr3_nt: TGTGCCTCCAGCGCGGGAGATGCCAAAAACATTCAGTACTTC
cdr3_aa: CASSAGDAKNIQYF
v_call: TRBV9
d_call: TRBD2
j_call: TRBJ2-4
clone_size: once

cdr3_nt: TGTGCCAGCAGTTTTTTTGATTTTACTAGCGGGCTAAAAGAGACCCAGTACTTC
cdr3_aa: CASSFFDFTSGLKETQYF
v_call: TRBV28
d_call: TRBD2
j_call: TRBJ2-5
clone_size: .

cdr3_nt: TGTGCCAGCAGCCAAGCGGGGACAGGGAAGGAGACCCAGTACTTC
cdr3_aa: CASSQAGTGKETQYF
v_call: TRBV3-1
d_call: TRBD1
j_call: TRBJ2-5
clone_size: .

cdr3_nt: TGCAGTGCTAGAGATCAGGGCTTTGGAAACACCATATATTTT
cdr3_aa: CSARDQGFGNTIYF
v_call: TRBV20-1
d_call: .
j_call: TRBJ1-3
clone_size: .

cdr3_nt: TGTGCCAGCAGCTTAAATACAGGGGCAGATACGCAGTATTTT
cdr3_aa: CASSLNTGADTQYF
v_call: TRBV7-3
d_call: TRBD1
j_call: TRBJ2-3
clone_size: many

cdr3_nt: TGTGCCAGCTCATCAGGCGCCACAGGGGAGAGGGGCTACACCTTC
cdr3_aa: CASSSGATGERGYTF
v_call: TRBV18
d_call: TRBD1
j_call: TRBJ1-2
clone_size: .

cdr3_nt: TGTGCCAGCAGCTTAAACCCCCATGAGGTGCAGTTCTTC
cdr3_aa: CASSLNPHEVQFF
v_call: TRBV7-2
d_call: .
j_call: TRBJ2-1
clone_size: few

cdr3_nt: TGTGCCAGCAGTTTCTCAGGGAGAGATACGCAGTATTTT
cdr3_aa: CASSFSGRDTQYF
v_call: TRBV12-3/TRBV12-4
d_call: .
j_call: TRBJ2-3
clone_size: many

cdr3_nt: TGTGCCAGCAGCTCGCGACTAGCGGGAGGTGGGAATGAGCAGTTCTTC
cdr3_aa: CASSSRLAGGGNEQFF
v_call: TRBV7-2
d_call: TRBD2
j_call: TRBJ2-1
clone_size: few

cdr3_nt: TGCGCCAGCAGCTTGGCCCAGCCCTACGAGCAGTACTTC
cdr3_aa: CASSLAQPYEQYF
v_call: TRBV5-1
d_call: .
j_call: TRBJ2-7
clone_size: .

cdr3_nt: TGTGCCAGCAGCTTGAGCGGACAGAACTGCGAGCAGTACTTC
cdr3_aa: CASSLSGQNCEQYF
v_call: TRBV7-6
d_call: .
j_call: TRBJ2-7
clone_size: .

cdr3_nt: TGCAGTGCCCAAGCGAGGAATGAAAAACTGTTTTTT
cdr3_aa: CSAQARNEKLFF
v_call: TRBV20-1
d_call: .
j_call: TRBJ1-4
clone_size: .

cdr3_nt: TGTGCCAGCAGTTTGGCCGGGAGTAGGACCCAGTACTTC
cdr3_aa: CASSLAGSRTQYF
v_call: TRBV27
d_call: .
j_call: TRBJ2-5
clone_size: few